This TCR beta chain was identified during a study of T cell responses to AZD1222 COVID-19 vaccine. The CDR3 runs 13 residues. The germline V gene encodes CDR1 SGHRS and CDR2 YFSETQ. Trimming took 3 bases from V and 6 from J, leaving 7 bases between them. The method was immunoSEQ multiplex PCR; TCRdb's version includes in-frame clones alone and lacks a portion of them. The sample lists 130,000 or so clones; approximately 90% were seen once. The sequence was collected from an adult who received the AZD1222 COVID-19 vaccine. The chain combines TRBV5-1 with TRBJ1-6; D unresolved. Sample: peripheral blood, taken 28 days after the second AZD1222 dose. The DNA of the CDR3 is TGCGCCAGCAGCTCAGATGTTAATTCACCCCTCCACTTT. It is translated as CASSSDVNSPLHF.